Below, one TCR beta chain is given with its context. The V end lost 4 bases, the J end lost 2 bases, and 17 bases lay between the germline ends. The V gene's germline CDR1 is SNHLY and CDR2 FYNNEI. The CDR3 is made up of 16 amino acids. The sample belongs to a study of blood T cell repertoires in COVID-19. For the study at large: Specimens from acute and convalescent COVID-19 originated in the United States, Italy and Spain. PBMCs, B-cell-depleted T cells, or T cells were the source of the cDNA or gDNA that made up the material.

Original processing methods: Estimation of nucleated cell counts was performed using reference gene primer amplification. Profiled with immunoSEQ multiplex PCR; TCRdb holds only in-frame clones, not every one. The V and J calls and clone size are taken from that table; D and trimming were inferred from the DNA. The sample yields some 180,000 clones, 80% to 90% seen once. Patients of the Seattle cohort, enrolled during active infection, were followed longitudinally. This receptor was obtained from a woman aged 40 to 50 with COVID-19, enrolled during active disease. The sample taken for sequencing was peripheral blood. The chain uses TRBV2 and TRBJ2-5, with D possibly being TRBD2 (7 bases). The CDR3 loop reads CASSVGGGRGQETQYF. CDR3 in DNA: TGTGCCAGCAGTGTAGGAGGGGGGAGGGGGCAAGAGACCCAGTACTTC.